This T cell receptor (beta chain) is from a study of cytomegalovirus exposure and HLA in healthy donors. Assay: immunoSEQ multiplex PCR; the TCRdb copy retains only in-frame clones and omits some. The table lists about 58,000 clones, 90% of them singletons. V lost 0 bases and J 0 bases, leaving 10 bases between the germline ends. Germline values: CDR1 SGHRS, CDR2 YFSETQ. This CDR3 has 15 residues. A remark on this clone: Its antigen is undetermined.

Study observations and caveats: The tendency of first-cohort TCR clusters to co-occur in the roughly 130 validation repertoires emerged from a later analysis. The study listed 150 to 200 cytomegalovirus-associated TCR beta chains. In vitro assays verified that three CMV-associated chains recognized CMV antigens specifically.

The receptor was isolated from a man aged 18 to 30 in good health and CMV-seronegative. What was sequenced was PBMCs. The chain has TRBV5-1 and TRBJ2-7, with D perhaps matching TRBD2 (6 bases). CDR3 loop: CASSLDGGSSYEQYF. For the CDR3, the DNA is TGCGCCAGCAGCTTGGATGGGGGGAGCTCCTACGAGCAGTACTTC.